A selection of T cell receptor beta chains follows, all from one sample in a study of T cells after yellow fever vaccination. One entry per CDR3 protein, called by TCRdb with MiXCR from the 5' RACE reads. The sample has 500,000 to 650,000 distinct CDR3 sequences; 17% are singletons. The input for sequencing was PBMCs, taken 5 days after the first yellow fever vaccination. Every receptor here comes from a young man who received the YFV17D yellow fever vaccine. Each CDR3 is given with its conserved first and last residue. The D gene is left open where the match is weak. Clone size, where shown, is once, few, many, or a class for clones that have expanded.

clone size	V gene	D gene	J gene	CDR3 DNA	CDR3 protein
-	TRBV6-1	-	TRBJ1-1	TGTGCCTCAATAATGTTACGGTCTGAAGCTTTCTTT	CASIMLRSEAFF
few	TRBV10-3	TRBD1	TRBJ2-5	TGTGCCATCAGTGAGCCGAGGACAGGGTTGGGAGAGACCCAGTACTTC	CAISEPRTGLGETQYF
few	TRBV4-3	TRBD2	TRBJ2-7	TGCGCCAGCAGCCAAGAACTAGCGGAGATCTACGAGCAGTACTTC	CASSQELAEIYEQYF
-	TRBV20-1	-	TRBJ1-1	TGCAGTGCTAGAGTTTTAGGGCTGGGAACTGAAGCTTTCTTT	CSARVLGLGTEAFF
-	TRBV27	-	TRBJ1-4	TGTGCCAGCAGTTTATACCAGGGCGCAACTAATGAAAAACTGTTTTTT	CASSLYQGATNEKLFF
few	TRBV5-5	TRBD2	TRBJ2-3	TGTGCCAGCAGCGGCTCTAGCGGGGGCCCTTTTGGCACAGATACGCAGTATTTT	CASSGSSGGPFGTDTQYF
many	TRBV12-3/TRBV12-4	-	TRBJ2-1	TGTGCCAGCAGCGGAAATGAGCAGTTCTTC	CASSGNEQFF
-	TRBV6-1	-	TRBJ1-3	TGTGCCAGCAGTGAGGCCGCAGGTATCTCTGGAAACACCATATATTTT	CASSEAAGISGNTIYF
-	TRBV15	-	TRBJ2-5	TGTGCCACCAGCAGAGATAGGGCAGAAGAGACCCAGTACTTC	CATSRDRAEETQYF
few	TRBV6-1	TRBD2	TRBJ2-5	TGTGCCAGCAGCCCCGCCTGGACTAGCGGGGGGTCTGAGACCCAGTACTTC	CASSPAWTSGGSETQYF
few	TRBV12-3/TRBV12-4	-	TRBJ2-2	TGTGCCAGCAAGAGGGGGGCATCGAACACCGGGGAGCTGTTTTTT	CASKRGASNTGELFF
-	TRBV19	TRBD1	TRBJ1-6	TGTGCCAGTAGTAAGGACAGGGAATCTCTGCGTTCACCCCTCCACTTT	CASSKDRESLRSPLHF
-	TRBV5-1	TRBD1	TRBJ1-1	TGCGCCAGCACCAGGGGGGGGGAGAACACTGAAGCTTTCTTT	CASTRGGENTEAFF
few	TRBV27	-	TRBJ2-1	TGTGCCAGCACTAAGCAACAGGGGGGGTTCTACAATGAGCAGTTCTTC	CASTKQQGGFYNEQFF
-	TRBV6-2/TRBV6-3	TRBD2	TRBJ2-3	TGTGCCAGCAGTCCACTAGCGGGGGTATCAGATACGCAGTATTTT	CASSPLAGVSDTQYF
-	TRBV10-3	TRBD1	TRBJ1-1	TGTGCCATCAGTGTGGACAGGCTGAACACTGAAGCTTTCTTT	CAISVDRLNTEAFF
-	TRBV9	TRBD2	TRBJ2-1	TGTGCCAGCAGCGCCGGGACTAGCGGGGGGGATGAGCAGTTCTTC	CASSAGTSGGDEQFF
few	TRBV7-9	TRBD2	TRBJ2-1	TGTGCCAGCAGCCTGCGGGGGGTTAGCTACAATGAGCAGTTCTTC	CASSLRGVSYNEQFF
few	TRBV20-1	TRBD2	TRBJ2-1	TGCAGTGCTAGAGGAGCGGGGGCCTACAATGAGCAGTTCTTC	CSARGAGAYNEQFF
few	TRBV7-9	TRBD1	TRBJ2-7	TGTGCCAGCCGTTCAACAGGGGGCGATTACGAGCAGTACTTC	CASRSTGGDYEQYF
-	TRBV2	-	TRBJ1-4	TGTGCCAGCAGTGATCGGGGGGTTTCCCCCCGGCGGAATAATGAAAAACTGTTTTTT	CASSDRGVSPRRNNEKLFF
-	TRBV15	-	TRBJ1-5	TGTGCCACCAGCACCCAGGAGGGGGAAAGACCCCAGCATTTT	CATSTQEGERPQHF
-	TRBV20-1	-	TRBJ2-7	TGCAGTGATGAGAGCCGGGACGCGAGCTCCTACGAGCAGTACTTC	CSDESRDASSYEQYF
few	TRBV12-3/TRBV12-4	-	TRBJ1-3	TGTGCCAGCAGTCCCATGGGGGGAAACACCATATATTTT	CASSPMGGNTIYF
-	TRBV29-1	TRBD1	TRBJ2-1	TGCAGCTCCCCGGGACAGGGTTCCTACAATGAGCAGTTCTTC	CSSPGQGSYNEQFF
few	TRBV6-2/TRBV6-3	TRBD2	TRBJ2-1	TGTGCCAGCAGTTACTCTGCCCTAGCGGGGAGGGGTGAGCAGTTCTTC	CASSYSALAGRGEQFF
-	TRBV9	-	TRBJ2-3	TGTGCCAGCAGCCCGAACACGGTTTGGACAGATACGCAGTATTTT	CASSPNTVWTDTQYF
-	TRBV19	-	TRBJ1-5	TGTGCCAGTAGTATAGATACACGCCCAGGCAATCAGCCCCAGCATTTT	CASSIDTRPGNQPQHF
-	TRBV6-6	-	TRBJ1-1	TGTGCCAGCCAATTGGGAACTGAAGCTTTCTTT	CASQLGTEAFF
-	TRBV4-1	-	TRBJ2-4	TGCGCCAGCGGCCTGAGTCAGGGCCAAAACATTCAGTACTTC	CASGLSQGQNIQYF
-	TRBV4-3	TRBD1	TRBJ1-3	TGCGCCAGCAGCCAGGCTACAGGGGGTAGAAACACCATATATTTT	CASSQATGGRNTIYF
-	TRBV10-2	-	TRBJ2-5	TGCGCCAGCAGTGATTTGAGGTTGGCCACACGAGAGACCCAGTACTTC	CASSDLRLATRETQYF
many	TRBV4-3	TRBD2	TRBJ2-5	TGCGCCAGCAGCCAAGAACCGGGGGGTTGGGAGACCCAGTACTTC	CASSQEPGGWETQYF
-	TRBV4-2	-	TRBJ2-2	TGTGCCAGCAGCCAAGATCAGTCGGGTTCGGCCGGGGAGCTGTGTTTT	CASSQDQSGSAGELCF
few	TRBV5-1	TRBD1	TRBJ1-1	TGCGCCAGCAGCTTGGGCGGGACAGAGCCTCAAACGGAAGCTTTCTTT	CASSLGGTEPQTEAFF
-	TRBV7-2	TRBD2	TRBJ2-4	TGTGCCAGCAGCCCTCTAGCGGGGGGCCCCAGAAACATTCAGTACTTC	CASSPLAGGPRNIQYF
-	TRBV20-1	-	TRBJ2-7	TGCAGTGCAGAGACAACTGGGACAAACGAGCAGTACTTC	CSAETTGTNEQYF
-	TRBV4-2	-	TRBJ2-5	TGTGCCAGCAGCCAGAGGCGGGGACAGTTCATGGAGACCCAGTACTTC	CASSQRRGQFMETQYF
few	TRBV7-2	-	TRBJ1-6	TGTGCCAGCAGCGCGCGGGGAGGCCTGGGGTCACCCCTCCACTTT	CASSARGGLGSPLHF
few	TRBV7-9	-	TRBJ1-1	TGTGCCGCGGCAGGGGAGGGACTCACTGAAGCTTTCTTT	CAAAGEGLTEAFF
many	TRBV7-2	TRBD2	TRBJ2-2	TGTGCCAGCAGCTGGGACGGGGGGGCAAACACCGGGGAGCTGTTTTTT	CASSWDGGANTGELFF
few	TRBV27	-	TRBJ2-1	TGTGCCAGCAGCTACTACGGAGGGGGGGGCAATGAGCAGTTCTTC	CASSYYGGGGNEQFF
-	TRBV11-2	-	TRBJ2-7	TGTGCCAGCAGCTTAGAACCCCCTCCGTCGGTTAGGGTCGAGCAGTACTTC	CASSLEPPPSVRVEQYF
-	TRBV20-1	-	TRBJ2-2	TGCAGTGCTAGAGATCTCGGGGGGCTAAACACCGGGGAGCTGTTTTTT	CSARDLGGLNTGELFF
-	TRBV2	-	TRBJ1-5	TGTGCCAGCAGTGAGTGGGGTCGGCGACCCAGCAATCAGCCCCAGCATTTT	CASSEWGRRPSNQPQHF
few	TRBV6-2/TRBV6-3	TRBD1	TRBJ2-7	TGTGCCAGCAACAGGGGGAACGAGCAGTACTTC	CASNRGNEQYF
many	TRBV5-1	-	TRBJ2-1	TGCGCCAGCAGCTTGGGTAGGGAATGGAGCTACAATGAGCAGTTCTTC	CASSLGREWSYNEQFF
many	TRBV4-1	-	TRBJ1-3	TGCGCCAGCAGCCAAGATTCGGGGTCTGGAAACACCATATATTTT	CASSQDSGSGNTIYF
many	TRBV7-2	-	TRBJ1-2	TGTGCCAGCAGCTTAGCCGGGTATGGCTACACCTTC	CASSLAGYGYTF
-	TRBV20-1	-	TRBJ2-3	TGCAGTGCTTCTAATAGCGGCTCTAGCACAGATACGCAGTATTTT	CSASNSGSSTDTQYF
few	TRBV6-5	-	TRBJ1-5	TGTGCCAGCAGTTACTCTCAGACAGGCTTGGGCAATCAGCCCCAGCATTTT	CASSYSQTGLGNQPQHF
-	TRBV20-1	-	TRBJ2-7	TGCAGTGCTAGAGGGCAGGTGAGCTCCTACGAGCAGTACTTC	CSARGQVSSYEQYF
-	TRBV28	TRBD2	TRBJ2-4	TGTGCCAGCAGTCCGCCCTTACCCGGTCTAGCGGGGGATCTAGCCAAAAACATTCAGTACTTC	CASSPPLPGLAGDLAKNIQYF
-	TRBV4-3	-	TRBJ2-5	TGCGCCAGCAGCCAGGGGTCGTTCAGGGGGACCCAGTACTTC	CASSQGSFRGTQYF
-	TRBV28	-	TRBJ2-1	TGTGCCAGCAGTCCATCCAGGGGGGGGCAGTTCTTC	CASSPSRGGQFF
-	TRBV6-6	-	TRBJ2-2	TGTGCCAGCAAGGGCCTGGGGGTCGGGGAGCTGTTTTTT	CASKGLGVGELFF
-	TRBV12-3/TRBV12-4	TRBD2	TRBJ2-3	TGTGCCAGCGCCGAGACTAGCGGGGGGGCAGATACGCAGTATTTT	CASAETSGGADTQYF
few	TRBV25-1	TRBD2	TRBJ2-5	TGTGCCAGCAGTAATACTGCGGGGGGTCGCATGAACTTC	CASSNTAGGRMNF